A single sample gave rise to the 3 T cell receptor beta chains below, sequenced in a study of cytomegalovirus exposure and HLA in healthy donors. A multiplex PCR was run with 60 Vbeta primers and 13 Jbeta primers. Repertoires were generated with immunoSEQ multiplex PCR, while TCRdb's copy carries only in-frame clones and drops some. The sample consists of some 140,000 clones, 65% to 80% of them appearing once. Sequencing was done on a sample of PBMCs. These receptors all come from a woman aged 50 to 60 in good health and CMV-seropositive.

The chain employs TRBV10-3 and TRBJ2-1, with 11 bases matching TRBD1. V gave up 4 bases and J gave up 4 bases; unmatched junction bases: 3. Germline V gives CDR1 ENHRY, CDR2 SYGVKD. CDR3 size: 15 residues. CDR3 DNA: TGTGCCATCAGTGTAGGGACAGGGGGATACAATGAGCAGTTCTTC. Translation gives CAISVGTGGYNEQFF.

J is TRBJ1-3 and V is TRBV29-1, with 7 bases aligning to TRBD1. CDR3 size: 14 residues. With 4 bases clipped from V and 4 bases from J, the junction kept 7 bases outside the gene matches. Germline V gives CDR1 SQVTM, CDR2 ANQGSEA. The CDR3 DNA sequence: TGCAGCGTTGGGGCGACAGGGAACGGAAACACCATATATTTT. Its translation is CSVGATGNGNTIYF.

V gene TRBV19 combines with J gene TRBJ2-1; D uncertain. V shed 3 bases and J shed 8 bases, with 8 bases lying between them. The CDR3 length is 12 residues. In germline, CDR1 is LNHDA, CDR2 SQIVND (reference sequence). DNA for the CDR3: TGTGCCAGTAGTATTACCCGGGATGAGCAGTTCTTC. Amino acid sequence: CASSITRDEQFF.